The 14 T cell receptor beta chains reported below all come from one sample, sequenced in a study of shared clonotypes between healthy human individuals. Sequencing was performed with immunoSEQ multiplex PCR; in TCRdb, only in-frame clones are kept and a portion is missing. The sample contains millions of clones, about 95% of which appear only once. Sequenced sample: naive CD4+ T cells sorted from blood. Subset noted: CD45RA+ positively selected. The receptor source for this set is a man younger than 35 in good health.

This rearrangement joins TRBV2 to TRBJ1-4; TRBD1 is a possible D gene (5 bases). This CDR3 is 12 amino acids long. Between the trimmed V and J ends, which lost 6 bases and 8 bases, there was a span of 10 bases. Germline V CDR1 and CDR2: SNHLY, FYNNEI. The CDR3 sequence: CASSQGPEKLFF. CDR3 bases: TGTGCCAGCAGCCAGGGACCGGAAAAACTGTTTTTT.

V and J are TRBV5-4 and TRBJ2-3, with 8 bases that match TRBD2. Trimming cost V 7 bases and J 0 bases; bases outside gene matches: 7. The CDR3 is 15 amino acids. Germline CDR1 reads SGHNT; CDR2 reads YYREEE (reference sequence). In nucleotides, the CDR3 is TGTGCCAGCGAGAGTGGCGGGGGGAGCACAGATACGCAGTATTTT. Amino acid sequence: CASESGGGSTDTQYF.

This sequence joins TRBV5-5 and TRBJ2-7; D is uncertain. Germline CDR1 SGHKS, CDR2 YYEKEE (reference sequence). The ends were cut back, 7 bases at V and 2 bases at J, with 4 bases in the middle. The CDR3 consists of 10 residues. The CDR3 bases are TGTGCCAGCGGGGCCTACGAGCAGTACTTC. This translates into CASGAYEQYF.

The rearrangement uses TRBV7-2 and TRBJ2-3; no firm D call. V lost 2 bases and J 4 bases, leaving 19 bases between the germline ends. CDR3 length: 17 amino acids. Per germline, CDR1 SGHTA and CDR2 FQGNSA. Written as DNA, the CDR3 is TGTGCCAGCAGCTTAATGGACCGAGACGTCATGGCAGATACGCAGTATTTT. It codes for CASSLMDRDVMADTQYF. Variable domain in full (rest from reference TRBV7-2 and TRBJ2-3): GAGVSQSPSNKVTEKGKDVELRCDPISGHTALYWYRQSLGQGLEFLIYFQGNSAPDKSGLPSDRFSAERTGGSVSTLTIQRTQQEDSAVYLCASSLMDRDVMADTQYFGPGTRLTVL.

For this clone: Distinct nucleotide sequences in the sample also encode this CDR3. The V gene is TRBV7-9, the J gene TRBJ1-3; no clear D. Between the trimmed V and J ends, which lost 4 bases and 1 base, there was a span of 5 bases. The germline gives CDR1 SEHNR, CDR2 FQNEAQ (reference sequence). The CDR3 contains 13 residues. The DNA of the CDR3 is TGTGCCAGCAGCTCTGTGTCTGGAAACACCATATATTTT. Amino acid sequence: CASSSVSGNTIYF. Based on the CDR3 plus reference TRBV7-9 and TRBJ1-3, the full variable domain is DTGVSQNPRHKITKRGQNVTFRCDPISEHNRLYWYRQTLGQGPEFLTYFQNEAQLEKSRLLSDRFSAERPKGSFSTLEIQRTEQGDSAMYLCASSSVSGNTIYFGEGSWLTVV.

The V call is TRBV6-1, the J call TRBJ1-4; no firm D call. Trimming removed 3 bases at V and 8 bases at J, with 7 bases between. From germline, CDR1 is MNHNS and CDR2 SASEGT. This CDR3 is built from 12 residues. As DNA, the CDR3 is TGTGCCAGCAGTGAGAGCTGGGAAAAACTGTTTTTT. Encoded protein: CASSESWEKLFF.

The rearrangement links TRBV10-3 to TRBJ2-7; 10 nucleotides align to TRBD1. Germline V lookup: CDR1 ENHRY, CDR2 SYGVKD. CDR3 size: 13 residues. The trim removed 8 bases at V and 5 bases at J, leaving 6 bases unmatched. Written as DNA, the CDR3 is TGTGCCATCCGGGACAGGGGCAACCACGAGCAGTACTTC. This encodes CAIRDRGNHEQYF.

V is TRBV2 and J is TRBJ1-1; 8 bases match TRBD1. The V and J ends lost 7 bases and 3 bases, in that order; junction bases with no gene match: 4. Germline CDR1 SNHLY, CDR2 FYNNEI. The CDR3 has 13 amino acids. As DNA, the CDR3 is TGTGCCAGCACCCTGGACAGGGACACTGAAGCTTTCTTT. Translation: CASTLDRDTEAFF.

This chain uses TRBV18 with TRBJ2-5; D unresolved. The CDR3 has 13 residues. The V and J ends lost 4 bases and 3 bases respectively, with 9 bases between them. The germline V gene has CDR1 KGHSH and CDR2 LQKENI. CDR3 protein: CASSRIREETQYF. CDR3 nucleotides: TGTGCCAGCTCACGGATCAGAGAAGAGACCCAGTACTTC.

This chain links TRBV30 with TRBJ1-5, with 9 bases lining up with TRBD1. The CDR3 has 17 amino acids. V was clipped by 2 bases and J by 6 bases; unmatched bases: 14. CDR1 is GTSNPN and CDR2 is SVGIG in the germline V gene (reference sequence). CDR3 region: CAWSYMDRGGSVQPQHF. The CDR3 nucleotides read TGTGCCTGGAGTTATATGGACAGGGGAGGGTCGGTTCAGCCCCAGCATTTT.

The chain couples TRBV5-1 to TRBJ2-7; 13 positions agree with TRBD2. Losses at the gene ends were 3 bases for V and 2 bases for J; bases not matched to a gene: 2. The CDR3 has 15 residues. The germline CDR1 and CDR2 sequences are SGHRS and YFSETQ. The CDR3 reads CASSSGLAGAYEQYF. The CDR3 nucleotides are TGCGCCAGCAGCTCCGGACTAGCGGGAGCCTACGAGCAGTACTTC.

Worth noting for this clone: This CDR3 is also generated by other DNA sequences in the sample. The chain combines TRBV10-3 with TRBJ1-1, with D perhaps matching TRBD1 (6 bases). The germline V and J ends were trimmed by 0 bases and 1 base, with 9 bases remaining between them. CDR3 length: 15 amino acids. CDR1 ENHRY and CDR2 SYGVKD come from the germline V gene. The CDR3 protein is CAISESGGPNTEAFF. DNA of the CDR3: TGTGCCATCAGTGAGTCCGGGGGGCCGAACACTGAAGCTTTCTTT.

As DNA, the CDR3 is TGTGCCAGCAGCATCCGAAGGGCCTACGCCCAAGAGACCCAGTACTTC. Translation: CASSIRRAYAQETQYF. The V and J genes are TRBV7-2 and TRBJ2-5, with D hard to call. The CDR3 is 16 residues long. The germline V and J ends were trimmed by 5 bases and 1 base, with 17 bases remaining between them. Germline V gives CDR1 SGHTA, CDR2 FQGNSA.

This chain connects TRBV6-1 to TRBJ2-3, with 8 positions matching TRBD1. This CDR3 spans 18 amino acids. With V trimmed by 4 bases and J by 2 bases, 14 bases remained unmatched. Per germline, CDR1 MNHNS and CDR2 SASEGT. This CDR3 reads CASSATLRQGPNTDTQYF. CDR3 bases: TGTGCCAGCAGTGCCACCCTTAGACAGGGGCCAAACACAGATACGCAGTATTTT.